Shown below are 10 T cell receptor beta chains from a single sample sequenced in a study of cytomegalovirus exposure and HLA in healthy donors (dated 2017 in TCRdb). The library was obtained by the immunoSEQ multiplex PCR assay. The multiplex PCR relied on a mix of 60 forward primers for TCR Vbeta segments and 13 reverse primers for TCR Jbeta segments. This immuneACCESS table, as held by TCRdb, lists in-frame sequences with V and J called but not all clones. Of the missing ones, under half trace to an unresolved V gene in checked studies; the others have no known cause. For this sample there are over 150,000 clones; roughly 80% appear just once. The biggest ten clones account for more than 10% of the sample. Material for sequencing was PBMCs. The origin of the receptors is a man aged 25-45 years in good health and CMV-seropositive.

The J gene is TRBJ2-1, the V gene TRBV7-9, with 9 nucleotides matching TRBD2. This CDR3 region has 17 residues. Per the germline V gene, CDR1 is SEHNR and CDR2 is FQNEAQ (reference sequence). V trimming: 5 bases; J trimming: 3 bases; junction bases outside the gene matches: 11. CDR3: CASSAAGGASGYNEQFF. CDR3 sequence (DNA): TGTGCCAGCAGCGCCGCGGGGGGGGCTTCAGGCTACAATGAGCAGTTCTTC.

The V call is TRBV28, the J call TRBJ2-7; D is possibly TRBD2 (6 bases). The germline V and J ends were trimmed by 3 bases and 3 bases, with 9 bases remaining between them. The length of the CDR3 is 13 residues. Germline CDR1 and CDR2: MDHEN and SYDVKM. CDR3 sequence reads: CASSFPTSYEQYF. DNA for the CDR3: TGTGCCAGCAGTTTTCCGACTAGCTACGAGCAGTACTTC.

This rearrangement joins TRBV11-3 to TRBJ2-3; D might be TRBD2 (5 bases). In germline, CDR1 is SGHNT, CDR2 YENEEA. The CDR3 is 14 residues long. The ends were cut back, 1 base at V and 0 bases at J, with 5 bases in the middle. The DNA of the CDR3 is TGTGCCAGCAGCTTAGCGGGAAGCACAGATACGCAGTATTTT. It specifies CASSLAGSTDTQYF.

The chain carries TRBV5-4 and TRBJ2-2; 10 bases fit TRBD2. V gave up 0 bases and J gave up 6 bases; unmatched junction bases: 2. Germline V gene data show CDR1 as SGHNT and CDR2 as YYREEE (reference sequence). There are 15 residues in the CDR3. For the CDR3, the DNA is TGTGCCAGCAGCTTGGGGCTAGCGGGAGCCGGGGAGCTGTTTTTT. Protein: CASSLGLAGAGELFF.

CDR3 in DNA: TGTGCCAGCAGCGTAGTTCCGGGACAGGGTAGTGAGCAGTTCTTC. This codes for CASSVVPGQGSEQFF. The V gene is TRBV9, the J gene TRBJ2-1, with 9 bases that match TRBD1. J gave up 9 bases and V 0 bases, and 7 bases lay outside the gene matches. The CDR3 totals 15 residues. CDR1 SGDLS and CDR2 YYNGEE come from the germline V gene.

The CDR3 here is CASSVSGTGGYEQYF. Here the CDR3 DNA reads TGTGCCAGTAGTGTCTCCGGGACAGGGGGCTACGAGCAGTACTTC. J is TRBJ2-7 and V is TRBV19; 11 bases agree with TRBD1. With 5 bases clipped from V and 3 bases from J, the junction kept 6 bases outside the gene matches. Germline lookup yields CDR1 LNHDA and CDR2 SQIVND (reference sequence). CDR3 size: 15 residues.

The V and J genes are TRBV9 and TRBJ2-5; 10 bases line up with TRBD1. V lost 0 bases and J lost 5; bases outside the gene matches: 10. CDR1 and CDR2 from the germline V gene are SGDLS and YYNGEE. The CDR3 spans 17 residues. The CDR3 is CASSVAPDRGLQETQYF. The DNA of the CDR3 is TGTGCCAGCAGCGTAGCGCCCGACAGGGGGCTTCAGGAGACCCAGTACTTC.

The V and J genes are TRBV19 and TRBJ2-7; TRBD2 matches 10 bases. Looked up from germline, CDR1 is LNHDA and CDR2 is SQIVND (reference sequence). This CDR3 has 15 residues. The V gene end was trimmed by 1 base and the J gene end by 2 bases; junction bases not matched to a gene: 2. Here the CDR3 reads CASSIALAGAYEQYF. The CDR3 DNA is TGTGCCAGTAGTATAGCCCTAGCGGGGGCCTACGAGCAGTACTTC.

This sequence joins TRBV4-1 and TRBJ2-7; TRBD1 agrees at 10 bases. Germline CDR1 MGHRA, CDR2 YSYEKL. This CDR3 is built from 15 residues. After removal of 0 bases from V and 6 bases from J, the junction contained 5 bases not matched to a gene. This CDR3 reads CASSQEGTGDPEQYF. The CDR3 coding sequence is TGCGCCAGCAGCCAAGAAGGGACAGGGGATCCCGAGCAGTACTTC.

This clone is a singleton in its sample. The rearrangement links TRBV9 to TRBJ2-1; TRBD2 agrees at 8 bases. Germline CDR1 and CDR2: SGDLS and YYNGEE. CDR3 size: 15 residues. J lost 4 bases, V lost 3 bases, and 6 bases had no gene match. In DNA form, the CDR3 reads TGTGCCAGCAGCGGGGAACTAGCGGAGTACAATGAGCAGTTCTTC. Translated, it gives CASSGELAEYNEQFF. The entire variable domain, with the rest obtained from reference TRBV9 and TRBJ2-1, is as follows: DSGVTQTPKHLITATGQRVTLRCSPRSGDLSVYWYQQSLDQGLQFLIQYYNGEERAKGNILERFSAQQFPDLHSELNLSSLELGDSALYFCASSGELAEYNEQFFGPGTRLTVL.